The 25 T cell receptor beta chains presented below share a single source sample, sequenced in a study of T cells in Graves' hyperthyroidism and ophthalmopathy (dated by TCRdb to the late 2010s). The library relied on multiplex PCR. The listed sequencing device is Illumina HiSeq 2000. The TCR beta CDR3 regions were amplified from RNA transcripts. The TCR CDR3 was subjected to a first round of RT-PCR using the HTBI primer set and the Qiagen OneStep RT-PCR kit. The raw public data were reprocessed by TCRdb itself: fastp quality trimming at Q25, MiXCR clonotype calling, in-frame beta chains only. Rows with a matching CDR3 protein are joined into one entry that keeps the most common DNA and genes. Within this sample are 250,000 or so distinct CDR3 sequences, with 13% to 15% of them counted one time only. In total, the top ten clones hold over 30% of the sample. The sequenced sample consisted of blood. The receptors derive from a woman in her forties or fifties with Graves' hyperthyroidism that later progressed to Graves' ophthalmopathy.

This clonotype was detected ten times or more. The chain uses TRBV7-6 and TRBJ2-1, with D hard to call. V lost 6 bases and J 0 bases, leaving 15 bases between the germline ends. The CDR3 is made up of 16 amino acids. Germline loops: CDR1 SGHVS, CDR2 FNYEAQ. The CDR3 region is CASRVDGLSSYNEQFF. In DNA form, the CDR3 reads TGTGCCAGCAGGGTCGACGGATTGAGCTCCTACAATGAGCAGTTCTTC.

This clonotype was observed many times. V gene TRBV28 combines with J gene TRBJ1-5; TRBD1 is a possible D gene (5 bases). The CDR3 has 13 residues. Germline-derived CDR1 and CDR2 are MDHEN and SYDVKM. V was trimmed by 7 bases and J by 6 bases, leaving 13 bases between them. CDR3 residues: CASTARGSQPQHF. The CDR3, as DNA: TGTGCCAGCACCGCTAGGGGAAGTCAGCCCCAGCATTTT.

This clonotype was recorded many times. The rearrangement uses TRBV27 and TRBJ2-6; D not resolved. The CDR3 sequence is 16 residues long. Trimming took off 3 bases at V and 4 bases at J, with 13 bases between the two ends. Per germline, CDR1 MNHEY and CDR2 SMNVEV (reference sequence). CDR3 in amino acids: CASSLKGPLGANVLTF. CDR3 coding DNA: TGTGCCAGCAGTTTGAAAGGCCCCTTGGGGGCCAACGTCCTGACTTTC.

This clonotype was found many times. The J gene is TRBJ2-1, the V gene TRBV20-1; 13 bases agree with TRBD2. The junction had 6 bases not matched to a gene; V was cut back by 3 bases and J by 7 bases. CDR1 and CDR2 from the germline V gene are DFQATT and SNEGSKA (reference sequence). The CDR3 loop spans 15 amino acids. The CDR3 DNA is TGCAGTGCTAGCCGACTAGCGGGAGGACCTAATGAGCAGTTCTTC. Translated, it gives CSASRLAGGPNEQFF.

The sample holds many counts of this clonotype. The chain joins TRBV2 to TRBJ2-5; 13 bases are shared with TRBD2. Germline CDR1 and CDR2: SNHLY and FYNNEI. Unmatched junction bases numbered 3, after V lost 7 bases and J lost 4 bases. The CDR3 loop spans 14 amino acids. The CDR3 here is CASKRLAGGETQYF. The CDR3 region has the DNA TGTGCCAGCAAACGACTAGCGGGAGGAGAGACCCAGTACTTC.

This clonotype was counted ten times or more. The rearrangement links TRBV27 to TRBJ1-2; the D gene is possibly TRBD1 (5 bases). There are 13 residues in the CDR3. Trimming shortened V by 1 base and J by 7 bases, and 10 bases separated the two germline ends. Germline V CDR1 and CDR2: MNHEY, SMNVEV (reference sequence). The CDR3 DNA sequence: TGTGCCAGCAGTTTATACCAGGGCGGTGGCTACACCTTC. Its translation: CASSLYQGGGYTF.

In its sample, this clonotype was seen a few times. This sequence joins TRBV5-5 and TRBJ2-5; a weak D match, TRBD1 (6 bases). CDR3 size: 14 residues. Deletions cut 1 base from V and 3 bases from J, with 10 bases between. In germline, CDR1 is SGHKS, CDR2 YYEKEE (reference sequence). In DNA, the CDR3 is TGTGCCAGCAGCTTGAGCAGGGGCGAAGAGACCCAGTACTTC. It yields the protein CASSLSRGEETQYF.

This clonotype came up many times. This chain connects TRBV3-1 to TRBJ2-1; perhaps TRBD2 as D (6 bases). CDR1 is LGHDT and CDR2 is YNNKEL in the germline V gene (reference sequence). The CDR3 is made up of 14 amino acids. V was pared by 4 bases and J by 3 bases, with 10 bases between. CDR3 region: CASSLREYYNEQFF. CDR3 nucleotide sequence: TGTGCCAGCAGCCTACGGGAGTACTACAATGAGCAGTTCTTC.

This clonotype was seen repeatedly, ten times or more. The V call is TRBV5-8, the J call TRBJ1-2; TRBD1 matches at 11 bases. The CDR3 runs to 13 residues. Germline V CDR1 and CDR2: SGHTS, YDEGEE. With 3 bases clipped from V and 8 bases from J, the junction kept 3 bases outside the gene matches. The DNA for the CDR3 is TGTGCCAGCAGCTACAGGACAGGGGGCGGCTACACCTTC. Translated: CASSYRTGGGYTF.

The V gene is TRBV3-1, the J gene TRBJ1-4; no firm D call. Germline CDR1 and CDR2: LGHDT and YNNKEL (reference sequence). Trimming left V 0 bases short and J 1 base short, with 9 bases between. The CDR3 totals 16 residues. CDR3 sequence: CASSQDHTRTNEKLFF. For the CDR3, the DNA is TGTGCCAGCAGCCAAGATCACACCAGAACTAATGAAAAACTGTTTTTT.

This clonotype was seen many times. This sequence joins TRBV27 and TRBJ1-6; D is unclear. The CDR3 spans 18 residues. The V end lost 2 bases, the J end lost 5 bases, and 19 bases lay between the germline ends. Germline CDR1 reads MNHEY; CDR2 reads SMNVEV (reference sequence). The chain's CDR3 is CASSLSPQPGRNNSPLHF. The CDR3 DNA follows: TGTGCCAGCAGTTTAAGCCCTCAACCAGGACGGAATAATTCACCCCTCCACTTT.

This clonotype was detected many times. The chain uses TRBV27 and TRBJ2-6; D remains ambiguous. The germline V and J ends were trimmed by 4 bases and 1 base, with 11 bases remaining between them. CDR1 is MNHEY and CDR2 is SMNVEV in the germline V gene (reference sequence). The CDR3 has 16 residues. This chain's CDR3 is CASSSPAPSGANVLTF. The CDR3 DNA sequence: TGTGCCAGCAGTTCCCCAGCGCCGTCTGGGGCCAACGTCCTGACTTTC.

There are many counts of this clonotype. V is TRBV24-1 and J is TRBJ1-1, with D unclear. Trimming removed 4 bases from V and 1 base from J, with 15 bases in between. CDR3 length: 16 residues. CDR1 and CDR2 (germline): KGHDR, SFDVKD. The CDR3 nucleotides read TGTGCCACCAGTGACTCCCCGGACGGTCGGAACACTGAAGCTTTCTTT. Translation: CATSDSPDGRNTEAFF.

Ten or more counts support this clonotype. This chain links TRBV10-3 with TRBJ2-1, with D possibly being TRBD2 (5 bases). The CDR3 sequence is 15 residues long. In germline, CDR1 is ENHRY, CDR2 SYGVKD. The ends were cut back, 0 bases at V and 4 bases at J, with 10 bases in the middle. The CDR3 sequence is CAISESGGSYNEQFF. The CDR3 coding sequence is TGTGCCATCAGTGAGTCTGGCGGGTCATACAATGAGCAGTTCTTC.

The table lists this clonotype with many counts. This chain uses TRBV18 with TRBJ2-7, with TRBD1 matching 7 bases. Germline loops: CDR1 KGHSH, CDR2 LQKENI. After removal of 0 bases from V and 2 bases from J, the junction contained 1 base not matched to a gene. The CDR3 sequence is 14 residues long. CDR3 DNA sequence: TGTGCCAGCTCACCACCGGGACAGACCTACGAGCAGTACTTC. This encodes CASSPPGQTYEQYF.

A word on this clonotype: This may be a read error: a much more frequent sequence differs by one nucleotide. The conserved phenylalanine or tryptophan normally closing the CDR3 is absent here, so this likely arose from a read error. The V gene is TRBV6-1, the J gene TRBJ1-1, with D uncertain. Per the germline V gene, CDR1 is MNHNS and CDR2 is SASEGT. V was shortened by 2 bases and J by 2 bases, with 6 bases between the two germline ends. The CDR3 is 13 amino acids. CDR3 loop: CASSESRNTEAFL. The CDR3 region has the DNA TGTGCCAGCAGTGAAAGTAGAAACACTGAAGCTTTCCTT.

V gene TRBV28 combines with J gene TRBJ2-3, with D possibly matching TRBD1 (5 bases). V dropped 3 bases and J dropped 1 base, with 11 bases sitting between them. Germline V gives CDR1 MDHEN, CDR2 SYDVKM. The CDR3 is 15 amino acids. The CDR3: CASSFGLGGTDTQYF. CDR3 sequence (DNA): TGTGCCAGCAGTTTCGGCCTAGGGGGCACAGATACGCAGTATTTT.

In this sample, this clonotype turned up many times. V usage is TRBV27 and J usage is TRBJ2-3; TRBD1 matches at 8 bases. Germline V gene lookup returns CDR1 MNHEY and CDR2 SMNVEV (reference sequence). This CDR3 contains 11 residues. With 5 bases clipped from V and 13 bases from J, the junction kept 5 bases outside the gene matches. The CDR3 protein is CASSKETGEYF. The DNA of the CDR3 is TGTGCCAGCAGTAAGGAGACAGGGGAGTATTTT.

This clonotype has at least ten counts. CDR3 sequence reads: CASSELNSPLHF. In nucleotides, the CDR3 is TGTGCCAGCAGCGAGTTGAACTCACCCCTCCACTTT. This chain joins TRBV9 and TRBJ1-6; D not resolved. This CDR3 comprises 12 residues. Between the trimmed V and J ends, which lost 3 bases and 10 bases, there was a span of 8 bases. Germline CDR1 reads SGDLS; CDR2 reads YYNGEE.

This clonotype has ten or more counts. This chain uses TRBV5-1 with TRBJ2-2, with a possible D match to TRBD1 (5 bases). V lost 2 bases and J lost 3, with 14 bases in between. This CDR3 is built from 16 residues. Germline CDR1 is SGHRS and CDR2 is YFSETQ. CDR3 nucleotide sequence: TGCGCCAGCAGCTTTCAAGGGGCGCCGGACACCGGGGAGCTGTTTTTT. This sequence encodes CASSFQGAPDTGELFF.

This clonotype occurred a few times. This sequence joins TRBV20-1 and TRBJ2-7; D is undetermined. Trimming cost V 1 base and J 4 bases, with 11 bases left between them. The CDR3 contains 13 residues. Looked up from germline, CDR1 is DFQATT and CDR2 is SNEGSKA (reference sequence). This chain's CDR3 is CSARGQENYEQYF. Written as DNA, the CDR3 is TGCAGTGCTAGAGGCCAGGAGAATTACGAGCAGTACTTC.

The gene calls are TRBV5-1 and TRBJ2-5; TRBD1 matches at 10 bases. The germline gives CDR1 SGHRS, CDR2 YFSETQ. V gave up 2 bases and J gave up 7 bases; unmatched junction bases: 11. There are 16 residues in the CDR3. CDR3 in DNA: TGCGCCAGCAGCTTAGCCGGGACAGGGGATGCTGGGACCCAGTACTTC. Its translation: CASSLAGTGDAGTQYF. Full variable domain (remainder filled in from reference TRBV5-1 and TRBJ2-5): KAGVTQTPRYLIKTRGQQVTLSCSPISGHRSVSWYQQTPGQGLQFLFEYFSETQRNKGNFPGRFSGRQFSNSRSEMNVSTLELGDSALYLCASSLAGTGDAGTQYFGPGTRLLVL.

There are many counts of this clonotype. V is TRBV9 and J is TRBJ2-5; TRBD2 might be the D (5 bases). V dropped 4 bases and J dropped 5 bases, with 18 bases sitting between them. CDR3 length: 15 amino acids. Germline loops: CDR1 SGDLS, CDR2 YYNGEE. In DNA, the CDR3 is TGTGCCAGCAGCTTCCGGACTGGGCTCGGGGAGACCCAGTACTTC. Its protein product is CASSFRTGLGETQYF. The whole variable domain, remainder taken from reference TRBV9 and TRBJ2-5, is DSGVTQTPKHLITATGQRVTLRCSPRSGDLSVYWYQQSLDQGLQFLIQYYNGEERAKGNILERFSAQQFPDLHSELNLSSLELGDSALYFCASSFRTGLGETQYFGPGTRLLVL.

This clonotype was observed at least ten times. The DNA of the CDR3 is TGTGCCAGCGGAAACAGGGACCCACGCACTGAAGCTTTCTTT. This encodes CASGNRDPRTEAFF. This chain uses TRBV2 with TRBJ1-1; possible D gene TRBD1, 6 bases. V lost 8 bases and J lost 4, with 17 bases in between. This CDR3 has 14 amino acids. Germline V gene sequence: CDR1 SNHLY, CDR2 FYNNEI.

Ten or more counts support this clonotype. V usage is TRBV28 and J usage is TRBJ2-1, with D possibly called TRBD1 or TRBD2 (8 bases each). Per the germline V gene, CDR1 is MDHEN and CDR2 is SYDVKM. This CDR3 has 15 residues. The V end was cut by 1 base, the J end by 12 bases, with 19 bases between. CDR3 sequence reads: CASSLLDRAGTRQFF. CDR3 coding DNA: TGTGCCAGCAGTTTATTGGACAGGGCCGGGACTAGGCAGTTCTTC.